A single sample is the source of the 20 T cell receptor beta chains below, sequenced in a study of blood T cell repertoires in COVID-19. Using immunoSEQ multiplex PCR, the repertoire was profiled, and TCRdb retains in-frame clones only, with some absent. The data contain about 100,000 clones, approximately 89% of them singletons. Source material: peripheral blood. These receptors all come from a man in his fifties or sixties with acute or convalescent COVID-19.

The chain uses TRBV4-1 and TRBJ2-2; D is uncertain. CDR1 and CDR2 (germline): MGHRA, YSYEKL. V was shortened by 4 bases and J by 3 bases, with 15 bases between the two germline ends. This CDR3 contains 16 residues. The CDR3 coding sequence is TGCGCCAGCAGCCCTCCAAAGCCATCTCACACCGGGGAGCTGTTTTTT. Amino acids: CASSPPKPSHTGELFF.

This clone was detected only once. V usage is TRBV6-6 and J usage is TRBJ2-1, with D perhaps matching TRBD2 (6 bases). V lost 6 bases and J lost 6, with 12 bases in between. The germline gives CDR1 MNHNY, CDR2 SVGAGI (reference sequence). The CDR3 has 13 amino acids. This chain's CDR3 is CASSLGGSNEQFF. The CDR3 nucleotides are TGTGCCAGCAGCCTTGGGGGGTCCAATGAGCAGTTCTTC.

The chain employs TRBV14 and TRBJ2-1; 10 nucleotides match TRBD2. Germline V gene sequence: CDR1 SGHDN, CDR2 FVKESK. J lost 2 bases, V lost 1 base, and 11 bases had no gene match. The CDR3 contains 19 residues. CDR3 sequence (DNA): TGTGCCAGCAGCCAAGGGACTAGCGGAGGACACCCCCCCTACAATGAGCAGTTCTTC. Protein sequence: CASSQGTSGGHPPYNEQFF.

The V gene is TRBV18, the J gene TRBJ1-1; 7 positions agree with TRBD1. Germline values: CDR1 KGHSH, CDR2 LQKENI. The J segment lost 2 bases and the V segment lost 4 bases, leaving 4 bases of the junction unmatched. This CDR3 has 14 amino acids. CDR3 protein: CASSRDSKNTEAFF. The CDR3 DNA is TGTGCCAGCTCACGGGACAGCAAAAACACTGAAGCTTTCTTT.

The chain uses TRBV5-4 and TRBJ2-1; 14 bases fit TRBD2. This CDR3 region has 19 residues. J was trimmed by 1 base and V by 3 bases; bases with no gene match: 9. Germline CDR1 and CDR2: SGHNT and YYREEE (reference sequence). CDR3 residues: CASSSGTSGRIASYNEQFF. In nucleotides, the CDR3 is TGTGCCAGCAGCTCCGGGACTAGCGGGAGAATTGCGTCCTACAATGAGCAGTTCTTC.

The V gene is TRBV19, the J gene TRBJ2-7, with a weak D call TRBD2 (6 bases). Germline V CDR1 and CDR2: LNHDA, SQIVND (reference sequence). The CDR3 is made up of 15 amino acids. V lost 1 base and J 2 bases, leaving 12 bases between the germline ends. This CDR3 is CASSIGAGTTYEQYF. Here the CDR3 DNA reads TGTGCCAGTAGTATAGGGGCGGGAACGACCTACGAGCAGTACTTC.

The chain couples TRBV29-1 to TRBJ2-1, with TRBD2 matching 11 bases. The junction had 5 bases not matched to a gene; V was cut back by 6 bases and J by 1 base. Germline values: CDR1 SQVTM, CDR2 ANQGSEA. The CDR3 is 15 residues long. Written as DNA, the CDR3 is TGCAGCGTGGGATTAGCGGGAGGGTCCTACAATGAGCAGTTCTTC. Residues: CSVGLAGGSYNEQFF.

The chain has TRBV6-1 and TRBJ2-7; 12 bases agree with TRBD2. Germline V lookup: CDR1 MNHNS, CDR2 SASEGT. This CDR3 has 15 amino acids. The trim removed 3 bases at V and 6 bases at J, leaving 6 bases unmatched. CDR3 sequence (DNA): TGTGCCAGCAGTGATTGGACTAGCGGGATCCCCGAGCAGTACGTC. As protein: CASSDWTSGIPEQYV.

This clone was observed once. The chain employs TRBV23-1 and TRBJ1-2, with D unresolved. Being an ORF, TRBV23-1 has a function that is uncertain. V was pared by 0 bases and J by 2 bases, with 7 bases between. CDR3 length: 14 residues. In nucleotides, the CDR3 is TGCGCCAGCAGTCAATCGTGTACAAACTATGGCTACACCTTC. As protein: CASSQSCTNYGYTF.

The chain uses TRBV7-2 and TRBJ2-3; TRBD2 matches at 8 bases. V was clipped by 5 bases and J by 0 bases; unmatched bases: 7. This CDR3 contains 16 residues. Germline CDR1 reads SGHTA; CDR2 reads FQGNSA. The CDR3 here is CASSPGGGYSTDTQYF. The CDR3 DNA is TGTGCCAGCAGCCCCGGGGGGGGGTATAGCACAGATACGCAGTATTTT. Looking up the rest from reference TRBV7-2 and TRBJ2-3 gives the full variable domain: GAGVSQSPSNKVTEKGKDVELRCDPISGHTALYWYRQSLGQGLEFLIYFQGNSAPDKSGLPSDRFSAERTGGSVSTLTIQRTQQEDSAVYLCASSPGGGYSTDTQYFGPGTRLTVL.

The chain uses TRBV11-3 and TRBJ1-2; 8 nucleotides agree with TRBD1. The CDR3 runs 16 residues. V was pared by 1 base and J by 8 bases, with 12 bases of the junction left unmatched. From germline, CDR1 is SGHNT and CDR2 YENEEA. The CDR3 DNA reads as TGTGCCAGCAGCTTAGGCCCTACAGGGGGAGGATCCGGCTACACCTTC. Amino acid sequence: CASSLGPTGGGSGYTF. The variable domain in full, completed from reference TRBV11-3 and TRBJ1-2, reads EAGVVQSPRYKIIEKKQPVAFWCNPISGHNTLYWYLQNLGQGPELLIRYENEEAVDDSQLPKDRFSAERLKGVDSTLKIQPAELGDSAVYLCASSLGPTGGGSGYTFGSGTRLTVV.

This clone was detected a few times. The chain's CDR3 is CASSRGGSLAGELFF. DNA for the CDR3: TGTGCCAGCAGCCGAGGCGGGAGTTTAGCCGGGGAGCTGTTTTTT. The chain couples TRBV3-1 (or the pseudogene TRBV3-2) to TRBJ2-2; 7 bases align to TRBD2. Germline V gene sequence: CDR1 LGHDT, CDR2 YNNKEL (reference sequence). Trimming at V came to 4 bases and at J to 6 bases, leaving 8 bases not matched to a gene. The CDR3 has 15 residues.

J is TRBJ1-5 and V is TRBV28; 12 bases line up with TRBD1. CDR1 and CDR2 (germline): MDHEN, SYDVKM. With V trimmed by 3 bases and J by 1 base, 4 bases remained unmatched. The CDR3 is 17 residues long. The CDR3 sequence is CASSFWDRGPSNQPQHF. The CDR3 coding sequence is TGTGCCAGCAGTTTCTGGGACAGGGGGCCGAGCAATCAGCCCCAGCATTTT.

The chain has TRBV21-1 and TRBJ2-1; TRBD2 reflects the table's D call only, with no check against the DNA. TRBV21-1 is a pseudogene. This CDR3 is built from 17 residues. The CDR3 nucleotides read TGTGCCAGCAGCAAATGGGGTAGCGGGCCTTCCTACAATGAGCAGTTCTTC. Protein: CASSKWGSGPSYNEQFF.

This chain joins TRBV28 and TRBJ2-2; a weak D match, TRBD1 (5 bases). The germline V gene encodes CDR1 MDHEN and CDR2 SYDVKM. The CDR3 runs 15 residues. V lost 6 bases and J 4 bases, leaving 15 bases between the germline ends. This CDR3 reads CASRRLIRGTGELFF. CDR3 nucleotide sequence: TGTGCCAGCAGGCGATTAATTAGGGGCACCGGGGAGCTGTTTTTT.

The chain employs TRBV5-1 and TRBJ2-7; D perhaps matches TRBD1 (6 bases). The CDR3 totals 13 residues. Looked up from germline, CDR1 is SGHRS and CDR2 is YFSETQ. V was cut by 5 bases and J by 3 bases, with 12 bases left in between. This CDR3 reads CASRPGDGYEQYV. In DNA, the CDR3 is TGCGCCAGCAGACCAGGGGATGGCTACGAGCAGTACGTC.

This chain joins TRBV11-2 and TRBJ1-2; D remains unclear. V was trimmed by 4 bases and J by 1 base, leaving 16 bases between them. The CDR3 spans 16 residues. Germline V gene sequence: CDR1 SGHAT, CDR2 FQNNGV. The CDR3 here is CASSSRGSGFNYGYTF. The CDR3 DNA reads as TGTGCCAGCAGCTCCAGAGGTTCCGGGTTTAACTATGGCTACACCTTC. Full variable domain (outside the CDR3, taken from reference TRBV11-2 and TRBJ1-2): EAGVAQSPRYKIIEKRQSVAFWCNPISGHATLYWYQQILGQGPKLLIQFQNNGVVDDSQLPKDRFSAERLKGVDSTLKIQPAKLEDSAVYLCASSSRGSGFNYGYTFGSGTRLTVV.

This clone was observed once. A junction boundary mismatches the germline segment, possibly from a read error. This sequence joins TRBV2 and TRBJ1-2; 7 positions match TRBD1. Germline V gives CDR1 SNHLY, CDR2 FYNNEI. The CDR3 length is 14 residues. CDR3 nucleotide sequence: TGTGCCAGCAGGGAAGGGGGCGATATTAATGGCTACACCTTC. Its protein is CASREGGDINGYTF. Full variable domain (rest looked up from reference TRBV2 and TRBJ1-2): EPEVTQTPSHQVTQMGQEVILRCVPISNHLYFYWYRQILGQKVEFLVSFYNNEISEKSEIFDDQFSVERPDGSNFTLKIRSTKLEDSAMYFCASREGGDINGYTFGSGTRLTVV.

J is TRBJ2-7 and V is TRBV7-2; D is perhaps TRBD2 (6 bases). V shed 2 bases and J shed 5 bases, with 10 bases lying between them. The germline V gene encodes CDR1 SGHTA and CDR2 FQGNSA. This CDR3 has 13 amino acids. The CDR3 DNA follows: TGTGCCAGCAGCTTAAGGTCGGGGGACGAGCAGTACTTC. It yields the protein CASSLRSGDEQYF.

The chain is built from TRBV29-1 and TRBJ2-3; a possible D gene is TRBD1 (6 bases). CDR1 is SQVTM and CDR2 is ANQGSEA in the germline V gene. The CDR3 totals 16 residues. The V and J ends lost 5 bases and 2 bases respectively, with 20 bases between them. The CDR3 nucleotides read TGCAGCGTTCTGGTACCAGGACAGCTAATCACAGATACGCAGTATTTT. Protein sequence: CSVLVPGQLITDTQYF.